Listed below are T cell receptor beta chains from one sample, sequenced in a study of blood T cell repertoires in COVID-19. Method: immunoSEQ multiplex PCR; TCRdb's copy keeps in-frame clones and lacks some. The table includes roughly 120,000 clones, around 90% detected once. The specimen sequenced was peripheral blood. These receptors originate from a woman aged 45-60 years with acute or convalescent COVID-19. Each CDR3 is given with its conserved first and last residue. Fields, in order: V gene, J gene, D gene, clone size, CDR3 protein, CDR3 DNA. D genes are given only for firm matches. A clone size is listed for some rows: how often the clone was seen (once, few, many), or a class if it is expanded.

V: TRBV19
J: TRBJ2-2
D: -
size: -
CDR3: CASSITDKAGELFF
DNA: TGTGCCAGTAGTATAACGGACAAGGCCGGGGAGCTGTTTTTT

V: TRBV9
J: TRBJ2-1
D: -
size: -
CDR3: CASLPEGGGLYNEQFF
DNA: TGTGCCAGCCTACCGGAGGGGGGGGGCCTATACAATGAGCAGTTCTTC

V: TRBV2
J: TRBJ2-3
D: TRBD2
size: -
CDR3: CASSGTSGISTQYF
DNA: TGTGCCAGCAGTGGGACTAGCGGGATAAGTACGCAGTATTTT

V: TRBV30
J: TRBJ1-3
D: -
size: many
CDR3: CAWSHGGTDTIYF
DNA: TGTGCCTGGAGTCACGGGGGAACTGACACCATATATTTT

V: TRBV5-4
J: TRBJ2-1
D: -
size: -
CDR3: CASSLDRELYNEQFF
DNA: TGTGCCAGCAGCTTGGACCGGGAGCTCTACAATGAGCAGTTCTTC

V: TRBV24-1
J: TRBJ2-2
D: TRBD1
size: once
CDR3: CATSDPPPGTGLIGELFF
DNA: TGTGCCACCAGTGATCCGCCCCCCGGGACAGGGTTAATCGGGGAGCTGTTTTTT

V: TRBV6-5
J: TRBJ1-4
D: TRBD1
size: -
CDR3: CASSPTGGVAEKLFF
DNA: TGTGCCAGCAGTCCGACAGGGGGTGTAGCTGAAAAACTGTTTTTT

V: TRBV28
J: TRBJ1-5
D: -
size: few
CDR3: CASSTGPPGEQPQHF
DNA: TGTGCCAGCAGTACCGGACCGCCGGGAGAACAGCCCCAGCATTTT

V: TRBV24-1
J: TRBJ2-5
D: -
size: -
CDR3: CATSDPGDFGTQYF
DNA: TGTGCCACCAGTGATCCGGGGGACTTCGGAACCCAGTACTTC

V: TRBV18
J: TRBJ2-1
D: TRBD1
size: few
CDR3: CASSRLGTGLFNEQFF
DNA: TGTGCCAGCTCCCGATTGGGGACAGGGCTTTTCAATGAGCAGTTCTTC

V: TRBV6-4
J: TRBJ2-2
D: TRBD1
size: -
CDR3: CASIRTGYTGELFF
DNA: TGTGCCAGCATAAGGACAGGGTACACCGGGGAGCTGTTTTTT

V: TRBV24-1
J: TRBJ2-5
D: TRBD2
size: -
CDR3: CATSDFPVTWTSGTQETQYF
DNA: TGTGCCACCAGTGATTTCCCAGTGACCTGGACTAGCGGAACCCAAGAGACCCAGTACTTC

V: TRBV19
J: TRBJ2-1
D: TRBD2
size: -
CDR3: CASSLVRGTHRSGRAVEQFF
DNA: TGTGCCAGTAGCCTGGTCCGGGGGACCCATCGAAGCGGGAGGGCCGTTGAGCAGTTCTTC

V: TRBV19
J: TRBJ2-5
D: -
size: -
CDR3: CASSMGPGREQETQYF
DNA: TGTGCCAGTAGTATGGGGCCGGGACGGGAGCAAGAGACCCAGTACTTC

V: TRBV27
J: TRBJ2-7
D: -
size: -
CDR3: CASSSPGHSSYEQYF
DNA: TGTGCCAGCAGTTCTCCGGGACACAGTTCCTACGAGCAGTACTTC

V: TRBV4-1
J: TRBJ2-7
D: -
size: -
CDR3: CASSQASSAGVYEQYF
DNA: TGCGCCAGCAGCCAAGCAAGCTCGGCAGGGGTTTACGAGCAGTACTTC

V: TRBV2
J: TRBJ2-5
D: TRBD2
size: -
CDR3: CASQLAGEETQYF
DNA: TGTGCCAGCCAACTAGCGGGAGAAGAGACCCAGTACTTC

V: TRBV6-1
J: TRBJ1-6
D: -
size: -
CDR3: CASSGPRTEGNSPLHF
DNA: TGTGCCAGCAGTGGACCCCGGACAGAGGGTAATTCACCCCTCCACTTT

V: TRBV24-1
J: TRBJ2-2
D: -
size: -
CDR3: CATSDWGGNTGELFF
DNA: TGTGCCACCAGTGATTGGGGAGGGAACACCGGGGAGCTGTTTTTT

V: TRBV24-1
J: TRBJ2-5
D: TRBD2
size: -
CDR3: CATSGFAGGLTQETQYF
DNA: TGTGCCACCAGTGGTTTCGCGGGGGGACTAACTCAAGAGACCCAGTACTTC

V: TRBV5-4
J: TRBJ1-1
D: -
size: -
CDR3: CASSTDPSGDTEAFF
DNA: TGTGCCAGCAGCACCGACCCCTCCGGGGACACTGAAGCTTTCTTT

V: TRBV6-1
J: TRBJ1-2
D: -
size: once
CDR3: CASSDRGYGYTF
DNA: TGTGCCAGCAGTGACCGAGGCTATGGCTACACCTTC

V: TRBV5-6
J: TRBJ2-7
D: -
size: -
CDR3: CASSVSSYEQYF
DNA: TGTGCCAGCAGCGTCAGCTCCTACGAGCAGTACTTC

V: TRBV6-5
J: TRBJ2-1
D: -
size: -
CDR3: CASSYIGAQFF
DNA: TGTGCCAGCAGTTACATTGGGGCTCAGTTCTTC

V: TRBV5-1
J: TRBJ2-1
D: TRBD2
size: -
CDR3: CASSLVVPGLVQSADEQFF
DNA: TGCGCCAGCAGCTTGGTGGTCCCGGGACTAGTTCAGTCGGCCGATGAGCAGTTCTTC

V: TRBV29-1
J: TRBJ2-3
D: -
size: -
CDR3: CSVERRGGGGTDTQYF
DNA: TGCAGCGTTGAACGGCGCGGAGGTGGGGGCACAGATACGCAGTATTTT

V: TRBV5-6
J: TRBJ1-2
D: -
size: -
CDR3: CASTFRGSGYTF
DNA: TGTGCCAGCACGTTCAGGGGAAGCGGCTACACCTTC

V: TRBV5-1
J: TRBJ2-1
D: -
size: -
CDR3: CASSPAGGQGKHEQFF
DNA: TGCGCCAGCAGCCCTGCAGGGGGGCAGGGGAAGCATGAGCAGTTCTTC

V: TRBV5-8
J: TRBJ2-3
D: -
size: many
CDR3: CASRSDSPSTDTQYF
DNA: TGTGCCAGCAGATCTGACAGTCCTAGCACAGATACGCAGTATTTT

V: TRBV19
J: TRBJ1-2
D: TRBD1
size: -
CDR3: CASIPGQGYGYTF
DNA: TGTGCCAGTATCCCCGGACAGGGCTATGGCTACACCTTC

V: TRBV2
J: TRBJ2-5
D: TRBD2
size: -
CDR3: CASSPGASGYQETQYF
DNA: TGTGCCAGCAGCCCCGGCGCTAGCGGGTACCAAGAGACCCAGTACTTC

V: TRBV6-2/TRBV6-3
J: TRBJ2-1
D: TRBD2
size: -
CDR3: CASSYSGLAFHEQFF
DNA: TGTGCCAGCAGTTACTCGGGACTAGCGTTCCATGAGCAGTTCTTC

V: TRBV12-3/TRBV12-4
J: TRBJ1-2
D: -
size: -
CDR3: CASSPYSYYGYTF
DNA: TGTGCCAGCAGTCCTTACAGTTACTATGGCTACACCTTC

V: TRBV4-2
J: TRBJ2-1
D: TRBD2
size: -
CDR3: CASSRRAGVVNEQFF
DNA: TGTGCCAGCAGCCGCCGGGCGGGAGTGGTGAATGAGCAGTTCTTC

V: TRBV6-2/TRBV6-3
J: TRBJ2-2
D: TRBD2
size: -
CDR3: CASSYLIAGTSGRPNTGELFF
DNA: TGTGCCAGCAGTTACTTGATCGCCGGGACTAGCGGGAGGCCCAACACCGGGGAGCTGTTTTTT

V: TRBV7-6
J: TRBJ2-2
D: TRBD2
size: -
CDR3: CASSFGGTSGLPNTGELFF
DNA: TGTGCCAGCAGCTTCGGCGGGACTAGCGGGCTCCCGAACACCGGGGAGCTGTTTTTT

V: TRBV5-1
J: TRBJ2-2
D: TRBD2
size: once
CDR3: CASSWSGRADGELFF
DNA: TGCGCCAGCAGCTGGAGCGGGAGGGCGGACGGGGAGCTGTTTTTT